The next 5 T cell receptor beta chains were all read from a single sample in a study of control samples from healthy donors and cancer patients. Sequencing used immunoSEQ multiplex PCR; TCRdb keeps in-frame clones, though not all of them. The sample records over 75,000 clones, around 82% being singletons. Sequenced material: blood. Every receptor here comes from a man aged 60 to 75 in good health.

The chain recombines TRBV27 with TRBJ2-1, with D possibly being TRBD2 (6 bases). V lost 3 bases and J lost 6, with 12 bases in between. This CDR3 region has 14 residues. Germline CDR1 and CDR2: MNHEY and SMNVEV (reference sequence). CDR3 sequence reads: CASSFLARRNEQFF. CDR3 nucleotide sequence: TGTGCCAGCAGTTTTCTAGCGCGGCGCAATGAGCAGTTCTTC.

This chain links TRBV12-3 or TRBV12-4 with TRBJ2-5, with D possibly matching TRBD2 (5 bases). This CDR3 is 13 amino acids long. V dropped 4 bases and J dropped 5 bases, with 11 bases sitting between them. This chain's CDR3 is CASSWRMGETQYF. The CDR3 DNA is TGTGCCAGCAGTTGGAGGATGGGGGAGACCCAGTACTTC.

This rearrangement joins TRBV27 to TRBJ1-2, with TRBD1 as a possible D gene (5 bases). This CDR3 has 18 residues. V was shortened by 2 bases and J by 4 bases, with 23 bases between the two germline ends. The germline V gene encodes CDR1 MNHEY and CDR2 SMNVEV (reference sequence). The CDR3 here is CASSLRGPGLQLFYGYTF. The CDR3, as DNA: TGTGCCAGCAGTTTAAGGGGACCCGGACTTCAACTTTTCTATGGCTACACCTTC.

As regards this clone: The identical CDR3 is also encoded by other nucleotide sequences in the sample. The rearrangement joins TRBV7-8 to TRBJ1-2; tentative D call: TRBD1 (6 bases). The V and J ends lost 5 bases and 2 bases respectively, with 21 bases between them. The CDR3 spans 17 residues. The germline gives CDR1 SGHVS, CDR2 FQNEAQ. The CDR3 loop reads CASSPSRLQGLNYGYTF. The DNA for the CDR3 is TGTGCCAGCAGCCCCTCGCGTCTGCAGGGGCTGAACTATGGCTACACCTTC. The variable domain in full, with the rest retrieved from reference TRBV7-8 and TRBJ1-2, is GAGVSQSPRYKVAKRGQDVALRCDPISGHVSLFWYQQALGQGPEFLTYFQNEAQLDKSGLPSDRFFAERPEGSVSTLKIQRTQQEDSAVYLCASSPSRLQGLNYGYTFGSGTRLTVV.

The chain couples TRBV6-5 to TRBJ2-7; perhaps TRBD1 as D (6 bases). Deletions cut 6 bases from V and 6 bases from J, with 18 bases between. This CDR3 contains 14 residues. Germline assignment: CDR1 MNHEY and CDR2 SVGAGI. The CDR3 nucleotides are TGTGCCAGCAGCGAGGGACAAGGGGTAGTCGAGCAGTACTTC. It translates to CASSEGQGVVEQYF.